One and the same sample provided the 12 T cell receptor beta chains below, sequenced in a study of blood T cell repertoires in COVID-19. Using immunoSEQ multiplex PCR, the repertoire was profiled, and TCRdb retains in-frame clones only, with some absent. Here the sample spans roughly 120,000 clones, roughly nine tenths being singletons. Material for sequencing was peripheral blood. Receptor source: a man between 65 and 79 years old who had recovered from COVID-19.

In its sample, this clone was seen a few times. The rearrangement joins TRBV18 to TRBJ1-4; D may be TRBD1 (6 bases). Germline V lookup: CDR1 KGHSH, CDR2 LQKENI. The CDR3 contains 13 residues. Trimming cost V 2 bases and J 8 bases, with 9 bases left between them. The CDR3 DNA is TGTGCCAGCTCACCAGGGGGCCAGGAAAAACTGTTTTTT. It yields the protein CASSPGGQEKLFF.

This chain uses TRBV12-3 or TRBV12-4 with TRBJ1-3; the D is unclear. The CDR3 loop spans 12 amino acids. V dropped 6 bases and J dropped 4 bases, with 7 bases sitting between them. The CDR3: CASSLEGNTIYF. The CDR3 DNA reads as TGTGCCAGCAGCCTGGAGGGAAACACCATATATTTT.

The table lists this clone with a count of one. This chain joins TRBV5-1 and TRBJ2-6; 9 nucleotides line up with TRBD1. The V gene's germline CDR1 is SGHRS and CDR2 YFSETQ. V shed 4 bases and J 0 bases; nucleotides not matched to a gene: 8. This CDR3 has 18 amino acids. The CDR3: CASSKDRGTFSGANVLTF. CDR3 nucleotides: TGCGCCAGCAGCAAGGACAGGGGAACATTCTCTGGGGCCAACGTCCTGACTTTC.

V is TRBV5-1 and J is TRBJ2-3; D gene uncertain. The CDR3 consists of 16 residues. The V end was cut by 0 bases, the J end by 0 bases, with 11 bases between. Germline values: CDR1 SGHRS, CDR2 YFSETQ. The CDR3 region has the DNA TGCGCCAGCAGCTTGGCCTATTACGGGAGCACAGATACGCAGTATTTT. It encodes CASSLAYYGSTDTQYF.

This sequence joins TRBV3-1 (or the pseudogene TRBV3-2) and TRBJ1-2; TRBD1 might be the D (6 bases). Germline V gives CDR1 LGHDT, CDR2 YNNKEL (reference sequence). Trimming pared 0 bases from V and 7 bases from J, leaving 12 bases between. The CDR3 consists of 14 residues. The CDR3 loop is CASSQDAQGSGYTF. CDR3 nucleotides: TGTGCCAGCAGCCAAGACGCACAGGGAAGTGGCTACACCTTC.

CDR3 DNA sequence: TGCGCCAGCAGCTACGGACTAGCGGGAGGTTACTACAATGAGCAGTTCTTC. Translating it yields CASSYGLAGGYYNEQFF. This chain uses TRBV5-1 with TRBJ2-1; 14 bases fit TRBD2. Trimming took 3 bases from V and 3 from J; bases not matched to a gene: 5. The CDR3 spans 17 residues. CDR1 is SGHRS and CDR2 is YFSETQ in the germline V gene.

The rearrangement links TRBV5-4 to TRBJ1-2; no clear D gene. The CDR3 runs to 15 residues. The V gene lost 3 bases and the J gene lost 3 bases, with 15 bases spanning the gap. Germline CDR1 reads SGHNT; CDR2 reads YYREEE (reference sequence). DNA of the CDR3: TGTGCCAGCAGCTGGGCAGGCGCCGACGACTATGGCTACACCTTC. It specifies CASSWAGADDYGYTF.

The chain links TRBV7-2 to TRBJ1-6, with D possibly TRBD1 on 5 matching bases. The V and J ends lost 4 bases and 8 bases respectively, with 18 bases between them. CDR1 is SGHTA and CDR2 is FQGNSA in the germline V gene. The CDR3 has 16 residues. The CDR3 loop reads CASSSWTVTGDSPLHF. CDR3 nucleotides: TGTGCCAGCAGCTCTTGGACGGTTACGGGGGATTCACCCCTCCACTTT.

The V gene is TRBV2, the J gene TRBJ2-1, with D possibly matching TRBD2 (5 bases). The V and J ends lost 6 bases and 4 bases respectively, with 16 bases between them. CDR3 length: 15 amino acids. Per the germline V gene, CDR1 is SNHLY and CDR2 is FYNNEI. CDR3 nucleotide sequence: TGTGCCAGCAGGAGGGATGCTCGCATTTACAATGAGCAGTTCTTC. Protein: CASRRDARIYNEQFF. Combining the CDR3 with reference TRBV2 and TRBJ2-1 gives the whole variable domain EPEVTQTPSHQVTQMGQEVILRCVPISNHLYFYWYRQILGQKVEFLVSFYNNEISEKSEIFDDQFSVERPDGSNFTLKIRSTKLEDSAMYFCASRRDARIYNEQFFGPGTRLTVL.

This chain uses TRBV6-2 or TRBV6-3 with TRBJ1-2, with 10 bases matching TRBD1. V was clipped by 0 bases and J by 5 bases; unmatched bases: 6. The CDR3 is 16 amino acids. Germline V gene data show CDR1 as MNHEY and CDR2 as SVGEGT. The CDR3 here is CASSYSPTGGVYGYTF. In DNA, the CDR3 is TGTGCCAGCAGTTACTCGCCGACAGGGGGCGTTTATGGCTACACCTTC.

This clone was observed once. V usage is TRBV28 and J usage is TRBJ1-2; 10 bases agree with TRBD1. CDR3 length equals 16 residues. Germline V gene sequence: CDR1 MDHEN, CDR2 SYDVKM. J gave up 6 bases and V 3 bases, and 10 bases lay outside the gene matches. The CDR3 loop reads CASSFSRDRGEDGYTF. The CDR3, as DNA: TGTGCCAGCAGTTTTTCCCGGGACAGGGGAGAGGATGGCTACACCTTC.

This rearrangement joins TRBV9 to TRBJ2-3, with 8 bases that match TRBD2. The ends lost 0 bases at V and 3 bases at J; junction bases unmatched: 3. The CDR3 is 15 residues long. CDR1 and CDR2 from the germline V gene are SGDLS and YYNGEE. CDR3 residues: CASSVASSGTDTQYF. CDR3 nucleotide sequence: TGTGCCAGCAGCGTAGCATCTAGCGGGACAGATACGCAGTATTTT.